These T cell receptor beta chains were read from a single sample in a study of response to subunit inactivated influenza vaccine. TCRdb called the RT-PCR reads again in MiXCR, with one record for every CDR3 protein. The profile covers about half a million distinct CDR3 sequences, with approximately 7.1% appearing a single time and over 10% taken by the ten largest. Sequenced here: PBMCs from blood, sampled roughly 24 months after vaccination. The receptor source for this set is a man between 50 and 75 years old who received an inactivated influenza vaccine. Each CDR3 is given without its conserved first and last residue. Clone sizes are given selectively: once, few, many, or a class where the clone is expanded.

CDR3aa: ASTHQAANTGELF; abundance: few; j_gene: TRBJ2-2; v_gene: TRBV13
CDR3aa: SVQGEETQY; abundance: many; j_gene: TRBJ2-5; v_gene: TRBV20-1
CDR3aa: ASSLSGGVRETQY; abundance: NA; j_gene: TRBJ2-5; v_gene: TRBV7-8
CDR3aa: ASSLVDRRQTQY; abundance: NA; j_gene: TRBJ2-5; v_gene: TRBV11-2
CDR3aa: SVVAGNTEAF; abundance: NA; j_gene: TRBJ1-1; v_gene: TRBV29-1
CDR3aa: ASSKPSGRYNEQF; abundance: NA; j_gene: TRBJ2-1; v_gene: TRBV6-1
CDR3aa: SARDGGYSNQPQH; abundance: many; j_gene: TRBJ1-5; v_gene: TRBV20-1
CDR3aa: ASKQGGAADTQY; abundance: few; j_gene: TRBJ2-3; v_gene: TRBV6-1
CDR3aa: ASSLSGFGANVLT; abundance: many; j_gene: TRBJ2-6; v_gene: TRBV28
CDR3aa: AWSVQGHGQPQH; abundance: few; j_gene: TRBJ1-5; v_gene: TRBV30
CDR3aa: ASSLATLRGAQETQY; abundance: few; j_gene: TRBJ2-5; v_gene: TRBV5-1
CDR3aa: ASSQDTAYLGTGELF; abundance: NA; j_gene: TRBJ2-2; v_gene: TRBV4-2
CDR3aa: ASSWTDRKVAGELF; abundance: few; j_gene: TRBJ2-2; v_gene: TRBV5-1
CDR3aa: ASSLIRGIYNEQF; abundance: few; j_gene: TRBJ2-1; v_gene: TRBV27
CDR3aa: ASSQAPGQAAYEQY; abundance: many; j_gene: TRBJ2-7; v_gene: TRBV7-2
CDR3aa: ASSQGPQGGTDTQY; abundance: NA; j_gene: TRBJ2-3; v_gene: TRBV14
CDR3aa: ASSAGWDEQF; abundance: NA; j_gene: TRBJ2-1; v_gene: TRBV18